This TCR beta chain is drawn from a study of neurological immune-mediated disorders. This CDR3 is 13 amino acids long. Germline V gene sequence: CDR1 MNHEY, CDR2 SVGEGT. J was trimmed by 3 bases and V by 6 bases; bases with no gene match: 4. The sample holds many counts of this clonotype. The cDNA was generated through 5'RACE incorporating 10-nucleotide random UMIs. TCRdb redid the calling of the 5' RACE reads with MiXCR, one entry per CDR3 protein. The sample holds about 46,000 distinct CDR3 sequences; just under 4.5% are singletons and the top ten take roughly 6%. V and J are TRBV6-2 or TRBV6-3 and TRBJ1-2, with 7 bases lining up with TRBD1. This TCR derives from a woman aged 60-75 years with multiple sclerosis. The sample was PBMCs. CDR3 coding DNA: TGTGCCAGCAGGGGACAGACCTACTATGGCTACACCTTC. Translated, it gives CASRGQTYYGYTF.